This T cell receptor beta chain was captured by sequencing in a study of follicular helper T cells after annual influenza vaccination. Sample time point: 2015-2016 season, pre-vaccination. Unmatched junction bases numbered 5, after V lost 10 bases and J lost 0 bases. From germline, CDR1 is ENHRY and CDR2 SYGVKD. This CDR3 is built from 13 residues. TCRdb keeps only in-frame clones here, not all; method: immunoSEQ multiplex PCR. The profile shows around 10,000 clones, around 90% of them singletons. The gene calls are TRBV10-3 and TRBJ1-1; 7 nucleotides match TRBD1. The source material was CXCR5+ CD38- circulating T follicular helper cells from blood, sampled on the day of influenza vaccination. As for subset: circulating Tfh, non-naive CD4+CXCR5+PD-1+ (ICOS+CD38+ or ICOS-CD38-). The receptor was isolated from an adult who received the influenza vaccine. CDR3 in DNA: TGTGCCACGACGAGGGGGCTGAACACTGAAGCTTTCTTT. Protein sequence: CATTRGLNTEAFF.